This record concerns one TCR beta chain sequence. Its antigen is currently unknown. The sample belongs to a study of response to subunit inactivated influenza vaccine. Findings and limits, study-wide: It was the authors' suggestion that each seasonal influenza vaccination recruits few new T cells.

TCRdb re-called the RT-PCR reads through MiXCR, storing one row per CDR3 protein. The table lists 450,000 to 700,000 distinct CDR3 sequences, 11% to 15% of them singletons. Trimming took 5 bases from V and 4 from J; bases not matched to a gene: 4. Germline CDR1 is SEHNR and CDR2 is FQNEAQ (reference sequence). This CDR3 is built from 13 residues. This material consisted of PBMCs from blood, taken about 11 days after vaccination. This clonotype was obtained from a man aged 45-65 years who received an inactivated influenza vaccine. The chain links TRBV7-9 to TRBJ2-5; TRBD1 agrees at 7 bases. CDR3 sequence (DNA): TGTGCCAGCAGCATAGACAGGGCAGAGACCCAGTACTTC. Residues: CASSIDRAETQYF.